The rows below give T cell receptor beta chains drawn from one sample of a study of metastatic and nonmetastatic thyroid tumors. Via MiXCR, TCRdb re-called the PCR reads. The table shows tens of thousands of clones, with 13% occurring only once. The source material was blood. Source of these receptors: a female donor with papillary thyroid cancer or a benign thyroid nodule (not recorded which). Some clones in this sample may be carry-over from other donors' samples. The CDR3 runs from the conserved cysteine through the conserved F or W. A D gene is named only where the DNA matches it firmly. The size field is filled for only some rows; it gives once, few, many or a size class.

cdr3_nt: TGTGCCACCGGACAGCCGAACACCGGGGAGCTGTTTTTT; cdr3_aa: CATGQPNTGELFF; d_call: NA; v_call: TRBV24-1; clone_size: NA; j_call: TRBJ2-2
cdr3_nt: TGCGCCAGCAGCTTGGCCATTCGGGGTACCGAGCAGTACTTC; cdr3_aa: CASSLAIRGTEQYF; d_call: NA; v_call: TRBV5-1; clone_size: many; j_call: TRBJ2-7
cdr3_nt: TGCAGTGCTAGAGATCATAGCGGGAACTCCTACGAGCAGTACTTC; cdr3_aa: CSARDHSGNSYEQYF; d_call: TRBD2; v_call: TRBV20-1; clone_size: many; j_call: TRBJ2-7
cdr3_nt: TGTGCCAGCAGCCGGTCTAGCTATGAGCAGTACTTC; cdr3_aa: CASSRSSYEQYF; d_call: NA; v_call: TRBV3-1; clone_size: medium-sized; j_call: TRBJ2-7
cdr3_nt: TGCAGTGCTAGAGATATTCAGGGCTACGAGCAGTACTTC; cdr3_aa: CSARDIQGYEQYF; d_call: NA; v_call: TRBV20-1; clone_size: many; j_call: TRBJ2-7
cdr3_nt: TGTGCCAGCAGTGAACGTGAGTCTCAGCCCCAGCATTTT; cdr3_aa: CASSERESQPQHF; d_call: NA; v_call: TRBV25-1; clone_size: many; j_call: TRBJ1-5
cdr3_nt: TGTGCCAGCATCGGGGTTAGGAATGAGCAGTTCTTC; cdr3_aa: CASIGVRNEQFF; d_call: NA; v_call: TRBV28; clone_size: many; j_call: TRBJ2-1
cdr3_nt: TGCGCCAGCAGCTCCCCAGGGGGCACTAGCACAGATACGCAGTATTTT; cdr3_aa: CASSSPGGTSTDTQYF; d_call: TRBD1; v_call: TRBV5-1; clone_size: NA; j_call: TRBJ2-3
cdr3_nt: TGCGCCAGCAGTCCGAATGGGGGGCATGGCTACACCTTC; cdr3_aa: CASSPNGGHGYTF; d_call: NA; v_call: TRBV4-1; clone_size: many; j_call: TRBJ1-2
cdr3_nt: TGTGCCAGCAGGGGAAGGGAGAACACTGAAGCTTTCTTT; cdr3_aa: CASRGRENTEAFF; d_call: NA; v_call: TRBV28; clone_size: many; j_call: TRBJ1-1
cdr3_nt: TGTGCCAGCAGCTCTCGGGACACTCCCTACAATGAGCAGTTCTTC; cdr3_aa: CASSSRDTPYNEQFF; d_call: NA; v_call: TRBV7-9; clone_size: many; j_call: TRBJ2-1
cdr3_nt: TGTGCCAGCAGCTTGGACGCCAACTCTGGAAACACCATATATTTT; cdr3_aa: CASSLDANSGNTIYF; d_call: NA; v_call: TRBV7-2; clone_size: once; j_call: TRBJ1-3
cdr3_nt: TGTGCCAGCAGTTTAAGATTAGGTGGGGCTAACTATGGCTACACCTTC; cdr3_aa: CASSLRLGGANYGYTF; d_call: NA; v_call: TRBV28; clone_size: many; j_call: TRBJ1-2
cdr3_nt: TGTGCCAGCAGCTTAGATTTTGGCACTGAAGCTTTCTTT; cdr3_aa: CASSLDFGTEAFF; d_call: NA; v_call: TRBV13; clone_size: NA; j_call: TRBJ1-1
cdr3_nt: TGTGCCAGCAGCTTAGTGGGGGCCGTATGGACAAGGCCCGGTCTAGAGACCCAGTACTTC; cdr3_aa: CASSLVGAVWTRPGLETQYF; d_call: NA; v_call: TRBV7-2; clone_size: many; j_call: TRBJ2-5
cdr3_nt: TGCAGTGCTAGAGATGCCGGAGGCCCCTCTGGAAACACCATATATTTT; cdr3_aa: CSARDAGGPSGNTIYF; d_call: NA; v_call: TRBV20-1; clone_size: many; j_call: TRBJ1-3
cdr3_nt: TGTGCCAGCAGCCAACGCGACAAAGGAAGCACCATATATTTT; cdr3_aa: CASSQRDKGSTIYF; d_call: NA; v_call: TRBV5-8; clone_size: many; j_call: TRBJ1-3
cdr3_nt: TGTGCCAGCAGTATCGGAGGACCCTCCTACAATGAGCAGTTCTTC; cdr3_aa: CASSIGGPSYNEQFF; d_call: NA; v_call: TRBV28; clone_size: many; j_call: TRBJ2-1
cdr3_nt: TGTGCCAGCAGCCGGACAGGGGACGGCACAGATACGCAGTATTTT; cdr3_aa: CASSRTGDGTDTQYF; d_call: TRBD1; v_call: TRBV7-3; clone_size: many; j_call: TRBJ2-3
cdr3_nt: TGCAGCTACACACAGGGTTTGGGGGGCTACACCTTC; cdr3_aa: CSYTQGLGGYTF; d_call: NA; v_call: TRBV20-1; clone_size: NA; j_call: TRBJ1-2
cdr3_nt: TGCAGTGCTACGAGAGGGACAGGACCGACAGATACGCAGTATTTT; cdr3_aa: CSATRGTGPTDTQYF; d_call: TRBD1; v_call: TRBV20-1; clone_size: many; j_call: TRBJ2-3
cdr3_nt: TGCGCCAGCAGCACGGGAGGGGGCGGCTATGGCTACACCTTC; cdr3_aa: CASSTGGGGYGYTF; d_call: TRBD1; v_call: TRBV5-1; clone_size: many; j_call: TRBJ1-2
cdr3_nt: TGTGCCAGCAGCCCTAGAGACAGGGCGGAGCAGTACTTC; cdr3_aa: CASSPRDRAEQYF; d_call: TRBD1; v_call: TRBV7-2; clone_size: many; j_call: TRBJ2-7
cdr3_nt: TGTGCCATCAGTGAGTTGGGACAGGGGGCTTGGACAGATACGCAGTATTTT; cdr3_aa: CAISELGQGAWTDTQYF; d_call: TRBD1; v_call: TRBV10-3; clone_size: many; j_call: TRBJ2-3
cdr3_nt: TGTGCCAGTAGTCCCATATGGGGACAGGTTGAAATCAATCAGCCCCAGCATTTT; cdr3_aa: CASSPIWGQVEINQPQHF; d_call: TRBD1; v_call: TRBV19; clone_size: many; j_call: TRBJ1-5
cdr3_nt: TGCAGTGCTAGTCGGGACAGGCAGCCCTATGGCTACACCTTC; cdr3_aa: CSASRDRQPYGYTF; d_call: TRBD1; v_call: TRBV20-1; clone_size: many; j_call: TRBJ1-2
cdr3_nt: TGTGCCAGCAGTGAACTAGCGGGAGGGGTCGAGACCCAGTACTTC; cdr3_aa: CASSELAGGVETQYF; d_call: TRBD2; v_call: TRBV6-1; clone_size: medium-sized; j_call: TRBJ2-5
cdr3_nt: TGCAGCGTTGAAGTGGTGAGGAACACCGGGGAGCTGTTTTTT; cdr3_aa: CSVEVVRNTGELFF; d_call: NA; v_call: TRBV29-1; clone_size: many; j_call: TRBJ2-2
cdr3_nt: TGTGCCAGCAGCGTCGGCACAGATACGCAGTATTTT; cdr3_aa: CASSVGTDTQYF; d_call: NA; v_call: TRBV9; clone_size: many; j_call: TRBJ2-3
cdr3_nt: TGTGCCAGCACCGCCCCTTTGGCGGGAGAGGAGGATACGCAGTATTTT; cdr3_aa: CASTAPLAGEEDTQYF; d_call: TRBD2; v_call: TRBV2; clone_size: many; j_call: TRBJ2-3
cdr3_nt: TGCAGTGCTAGGGGACTTCCCCTTGAAGAGACCCAGTACTTC; cdr3_aa: CSARGLPLEETQYF; d_call: NA; v_call: TRBV20-1; clone_size: many; j_call: TRBJ2-5
cdr3_nt: TGTGCCAGCAGTTTCGGGTTCTACAATGAGCAGTTCTTC; cdr3_aa: CASSFGFYNEQFF; d_call: NA; v_call: TRBV28; clone_size: many; j_call: TRBJ2-1
cdr3_nt: TGTGCCAGCAGTTTATCAGGTAATCAGCCCCAGCATTTT; cdr3_aa: CASSLSGNQPQHF; d_call: NA; v_call: TRBV27; clone_size: NA; j_call: TRBJ1-5
cdr3_nt: TGTGCCAGCAGTGACGCTAGCGGGAGCGGAGGCACAGATACGCAGTATTTT; cdr3_aa: CASSDASGSGGTDTQYF; d_call: TRBD2; v_call: TRBV6-4; clone_size: many; j_call: TRBJ2-3
cdr3_nt: TGCGCCAGCAGCCAAGCCTCGGACAGTCATCAGCCCCAGCATTTT; cdr3_aa: CASSQASDSHQPQHF; d_call: NA; v_call: TRBV4-1; clone_size: many; j_call: TRBJ1-5
cdr3_nt: TGTGCCAGCAGCTTGCATCGTGGAGGTAGACTGTTTTTT; cdr3_aa: CASSLHRGGRLFF; d_call: NA; v_call: TRBV5-6; clone_size: many; j_call: TRBJ1-4
cdr3_nt: TGTGCCTGGAGTGTCCAGAGCTATGGCTACACCTTC; cdr3_aa: CAWSVQSYGYTF; d_call: NA; v_call: TRBV30; clone_size: NA; j_call: TRBJ1-2
cdr3_nt: TGTGCCAGCAGTTTGGTCGGGGAGGCCTATGGCTACACCTTC; cdr3_aa: CASSLVGEAYGYTF; d_call: NA; v_call: TRBV28; clone_size: many; j_call: TRBJ1-2
cdr3_nt: TGTGCCAGCAACCGGGACGAACGGGTGGCCCAGCATTTT; cdr3_aa: CASNRDERVAQHF; d_call: NA; v_call: TRBV6-1; clone_size: medium-sized; j_call: TRBJ1-5
cdr3_nt: TGTGCCAGCAGCTCGGATGGGAACTATGGCTACACCTTC; cdr3_aa: CASSSDGNYGYTF; d_call: NA; v_call: TRBV5-4; clone_size: many; j_call: TRBJ1-2
cdr3_nt: TGCAGTGCTGGGGGGACCGTGGATGAGCAGTTCTTC; cdr3_aa: CSAGGTVDEQFF; d_call: NA; v_call: TRBV20-1; clone_size: many; j_call: TRBJ2-1
cdr3_nt: TGTGCCAGCAGCTCGGGACAGAACTATGGCTACACCTTC; cdr3_aa: CASSSGQNYGYTF; d_call: TRBD1; v_call: TRBV5-5; clone_size: NA; j_call: TRBJ1-2
cdr3_nt: TGTGCCAGCAGCGTAGGGGGCGGGACCCGCACAGATACGCAGTATTTT; cdr3_aa: CASSVGGGTRTDTQYF; d_call: NA; v_call: TRBV9; clone_size: NA; j_call: TRBJ2-3
cdr3_nt: TGTGCCAGCAGCGTAGGTAGTAGCGGGAGGGACAATGAGCAGTTCTTC; cdr3_aa: CASSVGSSGRDNEQFF; d_call: TRBD2; v_call: TRBV9; clone_size: NA; j_call: TRBJ2-1
cdr3_nt: TGTGCCAGCAGCTTATCGGGAGACTACAATGAGCAGTTCTTC; cdr3_aa: CASSLSGDYNEQFF; d_call: NA; v_call: TRBV7-3; clone_size: many; j_call: TRBJ2-1
cdr3_nt: TGTGCCAGCAGTTCCTCCGGTAGCGGAGGTTACGAGCAGTACTTC; cdr3_aa: CASSSSGSGGYEQYF; d_call: NA; v_call: TRBV27; clone_size: NA; j_call: TRBJ2-7
cdr3_nt: TGTGCCAGCAGCTTCTCGACCACAAACACCGGGGAGCTGTTTTTT; cdr3_aa: CASSFSTTNTGELFF; d_call: NA; v_call: TRBV7-9; clone_size: many; j_call: TRBJ2-2
cdr3_nt: TGTGCCAGCAGCCCTGGACTACAAGAGACCCAGTACTTC; cdr3_aa: CASSPGLQETQYF; d_call: NA; v_call: TRBV3-1; clone_size: NA; j_call: TRBJ2-5
cdr3_nt: TGTGCCAGCAGTCACCTTTCCGGGACAGGGAGTGGCTACACCTTC; cdr3_aa: CASSHLSGTGSGYTF; d_call: TRBD1; v_call: TRBV6-5; clone_size: few; j_call: TRBJ1-2
cdr3_nt: TGTGCCAGCAGTGGACTAGCGGGAACCCCCTCTAGCACAGATACGCAGTATTTT; cdr3_aa: CASSGLAGTPSSTDTQYF; d_call: TRBD2; v_call: TRBV28; clone_size: many; j_call: TRBJ2-3
cdr3_nt: TGCAGTGCCCCGGGGGTACAGGGGGCCATCCCTAAGAATTCACCCCTCCACTTT; cdr3_aa: CSAPGVQGAIPKNSPLHF; d_call: TRBD1; v_call: TRBV20-1; clone_size: once; j_call: TRBJ1-6
cdr3_nt: TGTGCCAGCAGTTACGGAGCGGGAGGACGAGAGACCCAGTACTTC; cdr3_aa: CASSYGAGGRETQYF; d_call: TRBD2; v_call: TRBV6-5; clone_size: few; j_call: TRBJ2-5
cdr3_nt: TGCAGTGCTAGGGCCCAGCCAGGGGCCAACGTCCTGACTTTC; cdr3_aa: CSARAQPGANVLTF; d_call: NA; v_call: TRBV20-1; clone_size: many; j_call: TRBJ2-6
cdr3_nt: TGCGCCAGCAGCTTGAGAGGGAGCTCCTACAATGAGCAGTTCTTC; cdr3_aa: CASSLRGSSYNEQFF; d_call: NA; v_call: TRBV5-1; clone_size: once; j_call: TRBJ2-1
cdr3_nt: TGCAGTGCTATAATACACTACGAGCAGTACTTC; cdr3_aa: CSAIIHYEQYF; d_call: NA; v_call: TRBV20-1; clone_size: NA; j_call: TRBJ2-7